The entry below gives a single T cell receptor beta chain sequence along with its context. This clonotype was counted only a few times. It lacks a known antigen. There are no base qualities to consult, and no much larger clone falls within one base. The library was generated by 5' RACE. The ligated cDNA was amplified in four rounds of PCR with nested alpha and beta constant region primers together with the SP2 primer. For the blood and skin samples, TCR RNA was reverse transcribed with SuperScript IV using primers for the alpha and beta constant regions. An oligonucleotide carrying the Illumina SP2 primer and a UMI was ligated to the 3' end of the cDNA by means of T4 RNA ligase 1. The 12-nucleotide UMI was composed of two random hexamers separated by an eight-base spacer, which was included to prevent hairpin formation. TCR alpha and beta chain libraries were processed separately from the second PCR onward, with dual indexing for multiplexing. After pooling, the indexed libraries were analyzed by capillary electrophoresis and sequenced on either an Illumina MiSeq or NextSeq. Libraries were spiked with PhiX DNA at about 5-8% so that base diversity was increased and cluster recognition was improved. Per the source publication's procedure: Demultiplexor extracted UMIs from read 2, combined them with read 1 TCR sequence, and split reads by sample indices. V and J genes and V-J junctions were identified by Decombinator, and each TCR was assigned a five-part identifier that included V and J deletions. Collapsinator used UMIs to correct sequencing errors and PCR amplification heterogeneity, producing a UMI-based abundance for each TCR. CDR3Translator turned identifiers into nucleotide sequence, translated the nucleotide sequence into amino acids, and pulled out CDR3 regions based on terminal motifs. Error-corrected counts of alpha and beta TCRs from blood and skin were compared after being normalized to the amount of input RNA. Using fastp trimming at Q25 and MiXCR clonotype assembly, TCRdb reanalyzed the public sequencing data and kept in-frame beta chains. Every CDR3 protein is listed once, alongside the most common genes and DNA of its rows. The V and J calls come from TCRdb's annotation, not from the publication. The sample table contains 55,000 to 65,000 distinct CDR3 sequences; only one count was recorded for 8% of them. The ten largest account for 15% to 20% of the sample.

The sample comes from a study of naive and memory T cell subsets (dated by TCRdb to 2017 to 2019). For the wider study: The figure summarizing the skin biopsy and whole blood samples listed about 10 blood donors, 7 tuberculin skin test biopsies and 3 saline control biopsies. PCR2 was typically run as a SYBR Green qPCR and stopped at a set threshold, although low-input samples could use end-point PCR of around 6 cycles instead.

The study reported a robust and sensitive protocol to amplify, sequence and analyze TCRs, based on 3' ligation of a UMI-containing oligonucleotide to TCR cDNA. For whole blood analysis, around 2.4 ml of peripheral blood was drawn from adult healthy volunteers into Tempus tubes, and RNA was extracted according to the manufacturer's instructions. Total RNA was treated with RQ1 DNase, without cell sorting, prior to reverse transcription, with an input of 1 to 1000 ng being targeted. To check how robust the pipeline was in samples where T cells make up a minority population, libraries were built from skin biopsies and whole blood. General findings and caveats noted by the study authors: The RNA-based method was acknowledged as potentially sensitive to TCR transcript changes with T cell activation and differentiation.

For CDR1 and CDR2, the germline V gene lists SQVTM and ANQGSEA. The CDR3 goes from the cysteine to the phenylalanine over 14 residues. Left in the record is the CDR3 DNA by itself, 42 bases read in frame from the first base. V was cut back by 3 bases and J by 1 base, leaving a gap of 9 bases between them. The chain is made from TRBV29-1 and TRBJ2-2; the D gene cannot be resolved beyond TRBD1 or TRBD2, each matching 5 bases. The clonotype comes from a female donor in good health. This receptor carries the CDR3 CSVDGAENTGELFF. The sequenced DNA: TGCAGCGTTGACGGGGCGGAGAACACCGGGGAGCTGTTTTTT.